The 8 T cell receptor beta chains in this list originate from one sample, sequenced in a study of blood T cell repertoires in COVID-19. The protocol was immunoSEQ multiplex PCR, while the TCRdb copy is restricted to in-frame clones and leaves out a portion. Here the sample spans about 130,000 clones, 78% being singletons. The sequencing sample was made of PBMCs or T cells enriched from blood (not recorded which). These receptors were taken from a woman aged 50 to 60 who had recovered from COVID-19.

This clone was counted only a few times. This sequence joins TRBV7-9 and TRBJ1-3; TRBD1 is a possible D gene (6 bases). The germline CDR1 and CDR2 sequences are SEHNR and FQNEAQ (reference sequence). Trimming took 4 bases from V and 0 from J, leaving 10 bases between them. This CDR3 contains 15 residues. The CDR3 loop reads CASSSKGDSGNTIYF. CDR3 DNA: TGTGCCAGCAGCTCCAAGGGGGACTCTGGAAACACCATATATTTT.

A few counts support this clone. V usage is TRBV19 and J usage is TRBJ1-1; 8 bases are shared with TRBD1. Germline V gene data show CDR1 as LNHDA and CDR2 as SQIVND (reference sequence). The CDR3 extends over 14 amino acids. V lost 7 bases and J lost 4; bases outside the gene matches: 8. CDR3 loop: CASTPTGGLTEAFF. The CDR3 DNA follows: TGTGCCAGTACCCCAACAGGGGGTCTCACTGAAGCTTTCTTT. Full variable domain (outside the CDR3, taken from reference TRBV19 and TRBJ1-1): DGGITQSPKYLFRKEGQNVTLSCEQNLNHDAMYWYRQDPGQGLRLIYYSQIVNDFQKGDIAEGYSVSREKKESFPLTVTSAQKNPTAFYLCASTPTGGLTEAFFGQGTRLTVV.

This rearrangement joins TRBV10-1 to TRBJ2-7; perhaps TRBD1 as D (6 bases). The CDR3 loop spans 15 amino acids. Trimming took 7 bases from V and 3 from J, leaving 19 bases between them. The germline V gene has CDR1 WNHNN and CDR2 SYGVQD (reference sequence). The CDR3 spells CASTLPVTGSYEQYV. The CDR3 DNA reads TGCGCCAGCACCCTTCCCGTCACAGGGAGCTACGAGCAGTACGTC.

The chain couples TRBV18 to TRBJ2-1; 12 positions agree with TRBD2. Germline lookup yields CDR1 KGHSH and CDR2 LQKENI. V shed 4 bases and J 6 bases; nucleotides not matched to a gene: 4. The CDR3 has 15 residues. CDR3 DNA: TGTGCCAGCTCACTCTCTAGCGGGGGGGCCAATGAGCAGTTCTTC. Translation gives CASSLSSGGANEQFF. Full variable domain (outside the CDR3, taken from reference TRBV18 and TRBJ2-1): NAGVMQNPRHLVRRRGQEARLRCSPMKGHSHVYWYRQLPEEGLKFMVYLQKENIIDESGMPKERFSAEFPKEGPSILRIQQVVRGDSAAYFCASSLSSGGANEQFFGPGTRLTVL.

CDR3 in DNA: TGTGCCGGTGGGGGGGGATACACAGATACGCAGTATTTT. This translates into CAGGGGYTDTQYF. The chain has TRBV28 and TRBJ2-3, with 7 bases matching TRBD2. The CDR3 covers 13 residues. V was pared by 11 bases and J by 2 bases, with 7 bases of the junction left unmatched. Per germline, CDR1 MDHEN and CDR2 SYDVKM.

The chain joins TRBV11-2 to TRBJ2-7; 9 bases fit TRBD1. Germline CDR1 and CDR2: SGHAT and FQNNGV. V trimming: 5 bases; J trimming: 3 bases; junction bases outside the gene matches: 8. The CDR3 is 15 residues long. The CDR3 loop is CASSAPGQGLYEQYF. As DNA, the CDR3 is TGTGCCAGCAGCGCCCCGGGACAGGGCCTCTACGAGCAGTACTTC. Full variable domain (outside the CDR3, taken from reference TRBV11-2 and TRBJ2-7): EAGVAQSPRYKIIEKRQSVAFWCNPISGHATLYWYQQILGQGPKLLIQFQNNGVVDDSQLPKDRFSAERLKGVDSTLKIQPAKLEDSAVYLCASSAPGQGLYEQYFGPGTRLTVT.

The CDR3 reads CASSLGTFAGYGYTF. DNA of the CDR3: TGTGCCAGCAGCTTAGGAACCTTTGCGGGCTATGGCTACACCTTC. V gene TRBV11-2 combines with J gene TRBJ1-2; D gene unclear. This CDR3 has 15 residues. Germline V CDR1 and CDR2: SGHAT, FQNNGV. V lost 1 base and J 4 bases, leaving 13 bases between the germline ends.

The chain is built from TRBV19 and TRBJ1-2; 8 bases line up with TRBD1. The CDR3 has 15 amino acids. V trimming: 5 bases; J trimming: 5 bases; junction bases outside the gene matches: 10. CDR1 and CDR2 from the germline V gene are LNHDA and SQIVND (reference sequence). CDR3 DNA sequence: TGTGCCAGTAGTCCCACCCCCCGGACAGGGTATGGCTACACCTTC. Amino acid sequence: CASSPTPRTGYGYTF.